This T cell receptor (beta chain) was recorded in a study of blood T cells in healthy people across ages. CDR1 is MNHEY, CDR2 SVGEGT, per germline. CDR3 length: 14 residues. The germline V and J ends were trimmed by 5 bases and 4 bases, with 12 bases remaining between them. Alongside a J-beta primer mix, a sample-barcoded 5' primer served in a second PCR lasting roughly 6 to 11 cycles. TCRdb re-derived calls from the 5' RACE reads in MiXCR, one entry per CDR3 protein. The data contain 550,000 to 750,000 distinct CDR3 sequences, roughly 21% of them seen just once; the ten biggest clones take up 3% to 4%.

Sequencing was carried out using blood. The sequence was obtained from a man aged 70-80 years in good health. The chain employs TRBV6-2 or TRBV6-3 and TRBJ2-4; a possible D gene is TRBD2 (5 bases). The CDR3: CASSRPGSKNIQYF. In nucleotides, the CDR3 is TGTGCCAGCAGTCGACCGGGATCGAAAAACATTCAGTACTTC.